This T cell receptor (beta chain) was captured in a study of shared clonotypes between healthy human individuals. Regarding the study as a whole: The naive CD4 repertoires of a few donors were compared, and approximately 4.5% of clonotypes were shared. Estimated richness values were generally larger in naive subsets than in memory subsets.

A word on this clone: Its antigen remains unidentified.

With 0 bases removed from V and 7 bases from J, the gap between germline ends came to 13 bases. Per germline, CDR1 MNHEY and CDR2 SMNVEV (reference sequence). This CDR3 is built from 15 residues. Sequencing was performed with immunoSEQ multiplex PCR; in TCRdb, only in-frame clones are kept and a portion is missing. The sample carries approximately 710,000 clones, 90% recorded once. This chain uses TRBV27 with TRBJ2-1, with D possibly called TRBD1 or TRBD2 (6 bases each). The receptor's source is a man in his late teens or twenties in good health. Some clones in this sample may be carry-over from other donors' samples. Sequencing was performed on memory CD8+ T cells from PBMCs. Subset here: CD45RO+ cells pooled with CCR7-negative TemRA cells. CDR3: CASSLSGGPWNEQFF. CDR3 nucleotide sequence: TGTGCCAGCAGTTTATCGGGGGGCCCCTGGAATGAGCAGTTCTTC.